The rows below give T cell receptor beta chains drawn from one sample of a study of T cell changes during pregnancy in multiple sclerosis. TCRdb keeps only in-frame clones here, not all; method: immunoSEQ multiplex PCR. The table includes about 60,000 clones, nearly 95% detected once. The source material was peripheral blood, sampled in the first trimester of pregnancy. The source is a female donor with multiple sclerosis, enrolled in a pregnancy study. CDR3s include the opening cysteine and the closing phenylalanine or tryptophan. D genes are given only for firm matches. Some rows have no size entry. The others give once, few or many, or a class for an expanded clone.

d_call	v_call	clone_size	j_call	cdr3_nt	cdr3_aa
NA	TRBV7-2	NA	TRBJ2-7	TGTGCCAGCAGCTTATCTAGGGAGCACGAGCAGTACTTC	CASSLSREHEQYF
NA	TRBV7-3	once	TRBJ2-3	TGTGCCAGCAGCCCAGGGGGAGGTACGCAGTATTTT	CASSPGGGTQYF
NA	TRBV27	NA	TRBJ2-2	TGTGCCAGCAGTTCTTCAGGGGACTATAACGGGGAGCTGTTTTTT	CASSSSGDYNGELFF
TRBD1	TRBV9	NA	TRBJ2-7	TGTGCCAGCAGCGTAGGAGGGGGGACAGGCGGTTACTACGAGCAGTACTTC	CASSVGGGTGGYYEQYF
NA	TRBV7-2	NA	TRBJ1-6	TGTGCCAGCAGCACCAAACAGTATAATTCACCCCTCCACTTT	CASSTKQYNSPLHF
NA	TRBV11-2	NA	TRBJ1-1	TGTGCCAGCAGCTTGGGTCTGACTCTGGGCACTGAAGCTTTCTTT	CASSLGLTLGTEAFF
TRBD1	TRBV7-7	NA	TRBJ2-1	TGTGCCAGCAGACCAGAACAGGGGAGTGGGGAGCAGTTCTTC	CASRPEQGSGEQFF
NA	TRBV7-8	NA	TRBJ1-2	TGTGCCAGCAGCGTGGGGCAGATCTATGGCTACACCTTC	CASSVGQIYGYTF
NA	TRBV11-2	NA	TRBJ1-2	TGTGCCAGCAGCCACAGGTTGGGGAACTATGGCTACACCTTC	CASSHRLGNYGYTF
TRBD1	TRBV2	NA	TRBJ1-5	TGTGCCAGCAGCACAGGGGTGGGGGGCAATCAGCCCCAGCATTTT	CASSTGVGGNQPQHF
NA	TRBV5-1	NA	TRBJ2-5	TGCGCCAGCAGCTTGGAGGGGCTGGATCTGGAGACCCAGTACTTC	CASSLEGLDLETQYF
TRBD2	TRBV18	once	TRBJ2-1	TGTGCCAGCTCACTGGGGGGGTCCTACAATGAGCAGTTCTTC	CASSLGGSYNEQFF
NA	TRBV6-5	NA	TRBJ1-1	TGTGCCAGCAGTTACTCGATAGCGGTCGGCACTGAAGCTTTCTTT	CASSYSIAVGTEAFF
TRBD1	TRBV6-5	NA	TRBJ2-4	TGTGCCAGCAGAGGGACAGATCTGGCCAAAAACATTCAGTACTTC	CASRGTDLAKNIQYF
NA	TRBV7-9	NA	TRBJ2-7	TGTGCCAGCAGCCGGGCGGGACAGTCGGGTCGTCAGCAGTACTTC	CASSRAGQSGRQQYF
TRBD1	TRBV15	NA	TRBJ1-4	TGTGCCACCAGCAGAGTTTATGGGACAGGGCATGAAAAACTGTTTTTT	CATSRVYGTGHEKLFF
TRBD2	TRBV19	NA	TRBJ2-1	TGTGCCAGTAGTATGGGCGGGGGGCTGTACAATGAGCAGTTCTTC	CASSMGGGLYNEQFF
NA	TRBV2	NA	TRBJ2-7	TGTGCCAGCAGTGTTCAGGGCTACGAGCAGTACTTC	CASSVQGYEQYF
TRBD1	TRBV6-5	NA	TRBJ1-4	TGTGCCAGCAGTCGACAGGGGTCGGATAATGAAAAACTGTTTTTT	CASSRQGSDNEKLFF
NA	TRBV2	NA	TRBJ2-4	TGTGCCAGCAGGGGCGACACCCTAGCCAAAAACATTCAGTACTTC	CASRGDTLAKNIQYF
TRBD1	TRBV5-8	NA	TRBJ1-5	TGTGCCAGCAGCCTGACAGGGGATCGTCAGCCCCAGCATTTT	CASSLTGDRQPQHF
TRBD1	TRBV29-1	NA	TRBJ2-1	TGCAGCGCTAGGGGACAGGGAAACAATGAGCAGTTCTTC	CSARGQGNNEQFF
TRBD1	TRBV4-3	NA	TRBJ1-1	TGCGCCAGCAGCCAAGCAGGGGGCAATGAAGCTTTCTTT	CASSQAGGNEAFF
TRBD2	TRBV5-4	once	TRBJ2-3	TGTGCCAGCAGCTTATTAGCGGGGGGGCAAGATACGCAGTATTTT	CASSLLAGGQDTQYF
NA	TRBV4-3	NA	TRBJ1-4	TGCGCCAGCAGCCCTCGGAAGGGGCATTATGAAAAACTGTTTTTT	CASSPRKGHYEKLFF
NA	TRBV6-5	NA	TRBJ1-3	TGTGCCAGCAGGCCGACGGACTCCTCTGGAAACACCATATATTTT	CASRPTDSSGNTIYF
TRBD1	TRBV27	NA	TRBJ2-7	TGTGCCAGCACCGGACAGGGGGCTCGGGAGCAGTACTTC	CASTGQGAREQYF
TRBD2	TRBV2	NA	TRBJ2-3	TGTGCCAGCAAAGAGCGGGGGACTGATACGCAGTATTTT	CASKERGTDTQYF
NA	TRBV18	NA	TRBJ1-1	TGTGCCAGCTCTCAACCACAACAAGAGGGTGAAGCTTTCTTT	CASSQPQQEGEAFF
TRBD2	TRBV13	NA	TRBJ2-1	TGTGCCAGCAGCCCTAGGTCGGGACTAGTCCGGCCCGATGAGCAGTTCTTC	CASSPRSGLVRPDEQFF
NA	TRBV5-6	NA	TRBJ2-3	TGTGCCAGCAGCTTGTCCCGGGGAGAAGATACGCAGTATTTT	CASSLSRGEDTQYF
TRBD1	TRBV4-2	NA	TRBJ1-1	TGTGCCAGCAGCCAAGCGGGACAGGGAATTACTGAAGCTTTCTTT	CASSQAGQGITEAFF
NA	TRBV6-1	NA	TRBJ2-7	TGTGCCAGCAGTGAAAGGAGCTACGAGCAGTACTTC	CASSERSYEQYF
NA	TRBV11-3	NA	TRBJ2-1	TGTGCCAGCAGTTCCAGGGGCTACAATGAGCAGTTCTTC	CASSSRGYNEQFF
NA	TRBV7-2	NA	TRBJ2-7	TGTGCCAGCAGCGTATCCAGGATGGTCGAGCAGTACTTC	CASSVSRMVEQYF
NA	TRBV19	few	TRBJ1-1	TGTGCCAGTAGTATCGGGGGGTCTGTGAACACTGAAGCTTTCTTT	CASSIGGSVNTEAFF
NA	TRBV21-1	NA	TRBJ1-1	TGTGCCAGCAGCCCCCCCGGTCAGGGGGCGGAGACTGAAGCTTTCTTT	CASSPPGQGAETEAFF
NA	TRBV7-9	NA	TRBJ2-7	TGTGCCAGCAGCTTAGGTACCTACGAGCAGTACTTC	CASSLGTYEQYF
TRBD1	TRBV4-1	NA	TRBJ2-7	TGCGCCAGCAGCCAAGAATTGGGGACAGGGGGCGACGAGCAGTACTTC	CASSQELGTGGDEQYF
NA	TRBV5-1	NA	TRBJ2-3	TGCGCCAGCAGCCGCGGGGGAGGGGGAGATACGCAGTATTTT	CASSRGGGGDTQYF
TRBD1	TRBV19	NA	TRBJ1-3	TGTGCCAGTAGTAGAACAGGGGTCTCTGGAAACACCATATATTTT	CASSRTGVSGNTIYF
TRBD2	TRBV30	NA	TRBJ2-4	TGTGCCTGGAGTGTACCGACTAGCGGGGGCCCTCGGGGAAACATTCAGTACTTC	CAWSVPTSGGPRGNIQYF
NA	TRBV6-1	NA	TRBJ1-5	TGTGCCAGCAGTGAAAGGGACACCCAGCCCCAGCATTTT	CASSERDTQPQHF
NA	TRBV6-1	NA	TRBJ1-5	TGTGCCACCACGATGGACAGTACATATCAGCCCCAGCATTTT	CATTMDSTYQPQHF
NA	TRBV6-5	NA	TRBJ2-3	TGTGCCAGCAGTTACTCTCCCTTCGGGTCGCAGTATTTT	CASSYSPFGSQYF
NA	TRBV6-5	NA	TRBJ2-2	TGTGCCAGCAGTCGGAACACCGGGGAGCTGTTTTTT	CASSRNTGELFF
NA	TRBV7-3	NA	TRBJ1-2	TGTGCCAGCAGCCCTAATGGACAGTATGGCTACACCTTC	CASSPNGQYGYTF
TRBD1	TRBV25-1	NA	TRBJ2-6	TGTGCCAGCAGACCGACAGGGACTGGGGCCAACGTCCTGACTTTC	CASRPTGTGANVLTF
TRBD2	TRBV13	once	TRBJ2-3	TGTGCCAGCAGCTTAGGCCTAGCTAGCGGAGGTGGAGATACGCAGTATTTT	CASSLGLASGGGDTQYF
TRBD1	TRBV4-1	NA	TRBJ1-2	TGCGCCAGCAGCCAGGAGGGACAGCGAATCTATGGCTACACCTTC	CASSQEGQRIYGYTF
TRBD1	TRBV5-1	NA	TRBJ1-1	TGCGCCAGCATTCCGGGACAGCTGAACACTGAAGCTTTCTTT	CASIPGQLNTEAFF